What follows are 27 T cell receptor beta chains derived from one specimen sequenced in a study of blood T cell repertoires in COVID-19. Here immunoSEQ multiplex PCR was the method, and the copy in TCRdb shows in-frame clones only, minus some. This table holds about 120,000 clones, about 74% found once. The specimen was peripheral blood. These receptors originate from a man in his sixties with acute or convalescent COVID-19.

The chain uses TRBV28 and TRBJ2-7, with 7 bases identical to TRBD1. Germline V gene sequence: CDR1 MDHEN, CDR2 SYDVKM. V trimming: 7 bases; J trimming: 4 bases; junction bases outside the gene matches: 19. The CDR3 consists of 17 residues. The CDR3 loop reads CASTESFRRQGPYEQYF. The CDR3 nucleotides read TGTGCCAGCACCGAGTCTTTTCGGCGACAGGGTCCTTACGAGCAGTACTTC. The full variable domain, in which reference TRBV28 and TRBJ2-7 provide the parts outside the CDR3, is DVKVTQSSRYLVKRTGEKVFLECVQDMDHENMFWYRQDPGLGLRLIYFSYDVKMKEKGDIPEGYSVSREKKERFSLILESASTNQTSMYLCASTESFRRQGPYEQYFGPGTRLTVT.

The rearrangement uses TRBV5-1 and TRBJ1-1; TRBD1 agrees at 7 bases. With V trimmed by 0 bases and J by 6 bases, 8 bases remained unmatched. This CDR3 region has 15 residues. The V gene's germline CDR1 is SGHRS and CDR2 YFSETQ. The CDR3, as DNA: TGCGCCAGCAGCTTGGCGGGGCAGGGGGACGCTGAAGCTTTCTTT. Its protein is CASSLAGQGDAEAFF.

The V call is TRBV6-5, the J call TRBJ1-1; D is uncertain. The CDR3 sequence is 13 residues long. Germline-derived CDR1 and CDR2 are MNHEY and SVGAGI. V lost 5 bases, J lost 0 bases, and 7 bases lay in between. The CDR3 DNA reads TGTGCCAGCAGTCCCCGGGTGAACACTGAAGCTTTCTTT. Amino acids: CASSPRVNTEAFF.

The J gene is TRBJ1-1, the V gene TRBV7-3; D is unclear. CDR3 length: 15 residues. Germline CDR1 SGHTA, CDR2 FQGTGA. Between the trimmed V and J ends, which lost 2 bases and 0 bases, there was a span of 10 bases. Written as DNA, the CDR3 is TGTGCCAGCAGCTTATCCAGAGGATTGAACACTGAAGCTTTCTTT. Its translation: CASSLSRGLNTEAFF.

This clone appeared a single time. The genes are TRBV5-4 and TRBJ2-7; D gene unclear. CDR1 is SGHNT and CDR2 is YYREEE in the germline V gene (reference sequence). V shed 0 bases and J shed 2 bases, with 9 bases lying between them. This CDR3 has 14 amino acids. Written as DNA, the CDR3 is TGTGCCAGCAGCTTGGCGGTGGGCGCCTACGAGCAGTACTTC. Translation: CASSLAVGAYEQYF.

V usage is TRBV27 and J usage is TRBJ1-1; TRBD1 aligns across 9 bases. This CDR3 is built from 13 residues. With V trimmed by 3 bases and J by 10 bases, 6 bases remained unmatched. Germline CDR1 is MNHEY and CDR2 is SMNVEV (reference sequence). The CDR3 nucleotides read TGTGCCAGCAGTTTCCTGGACAGGGGTAGAGCTTTCTTT. It specifies CASSFLDRGRAFF.

The V and J genes are TRBV5-4 and TRBJ1-2; D is ambiguous. V lost 5 bases and J 3 bases, leaving 11 bases between the germline ends. CDR3 length: 13 residues. Germline V gene sequence: CDR1 SGHNT, CDR2 YYREEE (reference sequence). The CDR3 DNA follows: TGTGCCAGCAGTGCCGGGTCTGACTATGGCTACACCTTC. This sequence encodes CASSAGSDYGYTF.

The V and J genes are TRBV6-5 and TRBJ1-6, with TRBD1 as a possible D gene (5 bases). V was shortened by 6 bases and J by 7 bases, with 13 bases between the two germline ends. This CDR3 contains 14 residues. CDR1 and CDR2 from the germline V gene are MNHEY and SVGAGI. As DNA, the CDR3 is TGTGCCAGCAGGACGGGACGGGGGAATTCACCCCTCCACTTT. Protein sequence: CASRTGRGNSPLHF.

This clone was observed a few times. The rearrangement links TRBV6-4 to TRBJ2-2; 9 bases map to TRBD1. The CDR3 sequence is 15 residues long. Germline V gives CDR1 MRHNA, CDR2 SNTAGT. V dropped 6 bases and J dropped 3; count of bases not matched to a gene: 5. As DNA, the CDR3 is TGTGCCAGCAGGCAGACAGGGGGGGACACCGGGGAGCTGTTTTTT. It is translated as CASRQTGGDTGELFF.

This rearrangement joins TRBV5-4 to TRBJ1-2; D gene ambiguous. The CDR3 covers 13 residues. Trimming shortened V by 4 bases and J by 8 bases, and 15 bases separated the two germline ends. Germline CDR1 is SGHNT and CDR2 is YYREEE (reference sequence). The CDR3 nucleotides read TGTGCCAGCAGCATCGCCACAGAACTGGGCTACACCTTC. Protein sequence: CASSIATELGYTF. Looking up the rest from reference TRBV5-4 and TRBJ1-2 gives the full variable domain: ETGVTQSPTHLIKTRGQQVTLRCSSQSGHNTVSWYQQALGQGPQFIFQYYREEENGRGNFPPRFSGLQFPNYSSELNVNALELDDSALYLCASSIATELGYTFGSGTRLTVV.

The chain links TRBV15 to TRBJ2-2; D is possibly TRBD1 (6 bases). Germline CDR1 and CDR2: LNHNV and YYDKDF (reference sequence). The CDR3 spans 14 residues. V gave up 6 bases and J gave up 9 bases, with 17 bases separating them. The CDR3 spells CATRPPGATRELFF. CDR3 sequence (DNA): TGTGCCACCAGACCCCCAGGGGCGACCCGGGAGCTGTTTTTT. Combining the CDR3 with reference TRBV15 and TRBJ2-2 gives the whole variable domain DAMVIQNPRYQVTQFGKPVTLSCSQTLNHNVMYWYQQKSSQAPKLLFHYYDKDFNNEADTPDNFQSRRPNTSFCFLDIRSPGLGDTAMYLCATRPPGATRELFFGEGSRLTVL.

V is TRBV5-1 and J is TRBJ2-3; D is undetermined. The V gene's germline CDR1 is SGHRS and CDR2 YFSETQ. Trimming took off 2 bases at V and 2 bases at J, with 15 bases between the two ends. The CDR3 has 16 residues. The CDR3 spells CASSFGQSVTTDTQYF. Written as DNA, the CDR3 is TGCGCCAGCAGCTTTGGCCAGTCCGTTACCACAGATACGCAGTATTTT.

The rearrangement joins TRBV7-9 to TRBJ1-2; tentatively, D is TRBD1 (6 bases). The V gene lost 4 bases and the J gene lost 7 bases, with 13 bases spanning the gap. The CDR3 covers 13 residues. Germline V gene sequence: CDR1 SEHNR, CDR2 FQNEAQ (reference sequence). CDR3 in DNA: TGTGCCAGCAGCTCCAACAGGGTGGCTGGCTACACCTTC. This codes for CASSSNRVAGYTF.

The chain couples TRBV14 to TRBJ1-1; D not resolved. This CDR3 has 15 amino acids. Trimming stripped 0 bases from V and 1 base from J, with 9 bases between. CDR1 and CDR2 (germline): SGHDN, FVKESK. Here the CDR3 reads CASSQERLWNTEAFF. In DNA, the CDR3 is TGTGCCAGCAGCCAAGAAAGACTGTGGAACACTGAAGCTTTCTTT.

The J gene is TRBJ1-4, the V gene TRBV5-1; D is unresolved. The CDR3 is 13 amino acids. Deletions cut 1 base from V and 4 bases from J, with 5 bases between. Per germline, CDR1 SGHRS and CDR2 YFSETQ. The CDR3 here is CASSLNGNEKLFF. DNA of the CDR3: TGCGCCAGCAGCTTGAACGGTAATGAAAAACTGTTTTTT.

The V gene is TRBV30, the J gene TRBJ2-6, with TRBD1 as a possible D gene (5 bases). Germline CDR1 and CDR2: GTSNPN and SVGIG (reference sequence). Trimming removed 4 bases from V and 0 bases from J, with 13 bases in between. The length of the CDR3 is 16 residues. The chain's CDR3 is CAWMTVHFSGANVLTF. The CDR3 coding sequence is TGTGCCTGGATGACAGTCCATTTCTCTGGGGCCAACGTCCTGACTTTC.

The chain combines TRBV11-3 with TRBJ2-7; D is uncertain. CDR1 and CDR2 from the germline V gene are SGHNT and YENEEA. This CDR3 is 15 amino acids long. The V gene lost 1 base and the J gene lost 5 bases, with 15 bases spanning the gap. The CDR3 here is CASSLGSARSHEQYF. The CDR3 DNA reads TGTGCCAGCAGCTTAGGATCGGCCAGGTCCCACGAGCAGTACTTC. The full variable domain, in which reference TRBV11-3 and TRBJ2-7 provide the parts outside the CDR3, is EAGVVQSPRYKIIEKKQPVAFWCNPISGHNTLYWYLQNLGQGPELLIRYENEEAVDDSQLPKDRFSAERLKGVDSTLKIQPAELGDSAVYLCASSLGSARSHEQYFGPGTRLTVT.

The rearrangement links TRBV19 to TRBJ2-7; 9 bases are shared with TRBD1. The CDR3 runs 17 residues. The V segment lost 5 bases and the J segment 7 bases; nucleotides outside the gene matches: 18. Germline V gene sequence: CDR1 LNHDA, CDR2 SQIVND (reference sequence). DNA of the CDR3: TGTGCCAGTAGTCCCAGGGACAGGGTACCCCGTGAGGGGGAGCAGTACTTC. Its protein is CASSPRDRVPREGEQYF.

The chain joins TRBV3-1 (or the pseudogene TRBV3-2) to TRBJ1-5, with D uncertain. CDR3 length: 14 residues. Germline V gene data show CDR1 as LGHDT and CDR2 as YNNKEL (reference sequence). Trimming took off 4 bases at V and 4 bases at J, with 11 bases between the two ends. The CDR3 is CASSRQADNQPQHF. CDR3 nucleotide sequence: TGTGCCAGCAGCCGACAAGCCGATAATCAGCCCCAGCATTTT.

This clone has just a few counts. V usage is TRBV5-1 and J usage is TRBJ2-7; D remains ambiguous. V was shortened by 0 bases and J by 2 bases, with 12 bases between the two germline ends. The CDR3 runs to 15 residues. CDR1 is SGHRS and CDR2 is YFSETQ in the germline V gene. The CDR3 DNA is TGCGCCAGCAGCTTGGCAGCAGGCACAACCTACGAGCAGTACTTC. Translating gives CASSLAAGTTYEQYF.

The chain employs TRBV3-1 (or the pseudogene TRBV3-2) and TRBJ1-5, with TRBD1 identical over 10 bases. In germline, CDR1 is LGHDT, CDR2 YNNKEL (reference sequence). The CDR3 contains 15 residues. Losses at the gene ends were 5 bases for V and 6 bases for J; bases not matched to a gene: 7. In DNA, the CDR3 is TGTGCCAGCAGCGCGACAGGGGGCGTCGGTCAGCCCCAGCATTTT. This codes for CASSATGGVGQPQHF.

The rearrangement uses TRBV6-6 and TRBJ1-2, with TRBD1 matching 9 bases. The V gene's germline CDR1 is MNHNY and CDR2 SVGAGI (reference sequence). The CDR3 sequence is 16 residues long. The V and J ends lost 4 bases and 1 base, in that order; junction bases with no gene match: 7. The CDR3 region is CASSLDRDRVNYGYTF. The CDR3 region has the DNA TGTGCCAGCAGTTTGGACCGGGACAGGGTTAACTATGGCTACACCTTC.

V usage is TRBV27 and J usage is TRBJ1-1; the match to TRBD1 covers 12 bases. The V and J ends lost 0 bases and 11 bases, in that order; junction bases with no gene match: 4. Germline V lookup: CDR1 MNHEY, CDR2 SMNVEV (reference sequence). The CDR3 has 14 residues. The CDR3: CASSLSGQGAGAFF. For the CDR3, the DNA is TGTGCCAGCAGTTTATCGGGACAGGGGGCCGGTGCTTTCTTT.

The rearrangement links TRBV18 to TRBJ2-1, with a tentative D call TRBD2 (6 bases). This CDR3 spans 16 amino acids. V gave up 0 bases and J gave up 9 bases, with 18 bases separating them. CDR1 KGHSH and CDR2 LQKENI come from the germline V gene. The CDR3 region has the DNA TGTGCCAGCTCACCACCGGCAGGGCGTCCCGGGGGTGAGCAGTTCTTC. Translated: CASSPPAGRPGGEQFF.

This chain links TRBV28 with TRBJ1-2, with 8 bases identical to TRBD1. This CDR3 has 15 residues. The J segment lost 5 bases and the V segment lost 3 bases, leaving 8 bases of the junction unmatched. CDR1 MDHEN and CDR2 SYDVKM come from the germline V gene. The CDR3 protein is CASSLTGAGGYGYTF. The CDR3 DNA reads TGTGCCAGCAGTTTGACAGGGGCGGGCGGTTATGGCTACACCTTC.

This chain links TRBV27 with TRBJ2-6, with D perhaps TRBD1 (6 bases). In germline, CDR1 is MNHEY, CDR2 SMNVEV (reference sequence). V lost 5 bases to trimming and J lost 4 bases, with 18 bases between them. This CDR3 region has 17 residues. CDR3 sequence (DNA): TGTGCCAGCAGTCTGGACAGACCCACCGCAGGGGCCAACGTCCTGACTTTC. Its translation: CASSLDRPTAGANVLTF.

This chain uses TRBV10-1 with TRBJ1-1, with unresolved D. Trimming took off 4 bases at V and 2 bases at J, with 8 bases between the two ends. Per the germline V gene, CDR1 is WNHNN and CDR2 is SYGVQD (reference sequence). This CDR3 is 13 amino acids long. The CDR3 coding sequence is TGCGCCAGCAGTGCCCAGACAAACACTGAAGCTTTCTTT. Translating it yields CASSAQTNTEAFF.